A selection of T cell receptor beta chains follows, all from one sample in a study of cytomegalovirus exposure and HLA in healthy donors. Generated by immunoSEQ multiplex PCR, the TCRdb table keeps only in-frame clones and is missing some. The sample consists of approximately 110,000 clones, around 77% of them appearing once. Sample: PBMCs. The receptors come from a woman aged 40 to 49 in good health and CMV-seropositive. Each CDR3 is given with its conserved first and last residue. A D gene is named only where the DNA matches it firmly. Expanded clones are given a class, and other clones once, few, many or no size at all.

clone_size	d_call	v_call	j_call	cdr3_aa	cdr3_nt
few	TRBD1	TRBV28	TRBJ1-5	CASSIWTGGLNQPQHF	TGTGCCAGCAGTATTTGGACAGGGGGTTTGAATCAGCCCCAGCATTTT
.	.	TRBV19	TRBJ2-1	CASSMGYSSYNEQFF	TGTGCCAGTAGTATGGGCTATAGCTCCTACAATGAGCAGTTCTTC
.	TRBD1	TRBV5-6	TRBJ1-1	CASSLEGAKAEAFF	TGTGCCAGCAGCTTGGAGGGGGCGAAAGCTGAAGCTTTCTTT
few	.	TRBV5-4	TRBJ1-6	CASSLRPTNNSPLHF	TGTGCCAGCAGCTTGCGCCCGACAAATAATTCACCCCTCCACTTT
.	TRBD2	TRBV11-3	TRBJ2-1	CASSLATSGISNEQFF	TGTGCCAGCAGCTTAGCGACTAGCGGGATAAGCAATGAGCAGTTCTTC
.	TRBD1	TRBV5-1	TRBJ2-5	CASRPGTGGETQYF	TGCGCCAGCAGGCCCGGGACAGGCGGGGAGACCCAGTACTTC
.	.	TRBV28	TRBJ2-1	CASSFLGGKYNEQFF	TGTGCCAGCAGTTTTCTCGGAGGGAAGTACAATGAGCAGTTCTTC
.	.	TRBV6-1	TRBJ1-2	CATEPGQNYGYTF	TGTGCCACCGAGCCGGGTCAGAACTATGGCTACACCTTC
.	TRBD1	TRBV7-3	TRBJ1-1	CASSRTGVTEAFF	TGTGCCAGCAGCCGGACAGGGGTCACTGAAGCTTTCTTT
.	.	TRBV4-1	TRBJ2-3	CASSQDRGGDTQYF	TGCGCCAGCAGCCAAGATAGGGGGGGTGATACGCAGTATTTT
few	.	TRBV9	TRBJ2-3	CASSPGLTTDTQYF	TGTGCCAGCAGCCCGGGACTTACCACAGATACGCAGTATTTT
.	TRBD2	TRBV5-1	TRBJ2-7	CASSLGGTSGGYEQYF	TGCGCCAGCAGCTTGGGAGGGACTAGCGGGGGTTACGAGCAGTACTTC
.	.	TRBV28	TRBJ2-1	CASSFIDSNNEQFF	TGTGCCAGCAGTTTCATCGACAGTAACAATGAGCAGTTCTTC
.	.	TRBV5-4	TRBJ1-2	CASSPDLNRYGYTF	TGTGCCAGCAGCCCGGACTTGAATCGGTATGGCTACACCTTC
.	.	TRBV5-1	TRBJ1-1	CASSLAGHTTEAFF	TGCGCCAGCAGCTTGGCAGGACACACCACTGAAGCTTTCTTT
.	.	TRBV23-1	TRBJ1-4	CASPGGLGEKLFF	TGCGCCAGCCCTGGGGGCTTGGGCGAAAAACTGTTTTTT
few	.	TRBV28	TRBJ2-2	CASGDFSNTGELFF	TGTGCCAGCGGGGACTTTTCGAACACCGGGGAGCTGTTTTTT
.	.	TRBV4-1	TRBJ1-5	CASSPIAVSSNQPQHF	TGCGCCAGCAGCCCCATTGCAGTCTCTAGCAATCAGCCCCAGCATTTT
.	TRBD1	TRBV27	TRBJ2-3	CASSPGDRTDTQYF	TGTGCCAGCAGTCCGGGGGACAGGACAGATACGCAGTATTTT
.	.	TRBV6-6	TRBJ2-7	CASSYDLPGYEQYF	TGTGCCAGCAGTTACGACTTACCGGGCTACGAGCAGTACTTC
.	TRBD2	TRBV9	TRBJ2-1	CASSPTSVGGDRQFF	TGTGCCAGCAGCCCTACTAGCGTGGGGGGGGACCGGCAGTTCTTC
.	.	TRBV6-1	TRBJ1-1	CASRLRENTEAFF	TGTGCCAGCAGATTACGGGAGAACACTGAAGCTTTCTTT
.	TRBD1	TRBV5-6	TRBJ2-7	CASSLGTGNYEQYF	TGTGCCAGCAGCCTCGGGACAGGGAACTACGAGCAGTACTTC
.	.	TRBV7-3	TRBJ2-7	CASSLIPGPSYEQYF	TGTGCCAGCAGCTTAATCCCAGGGCCCTCTTACGAGCAGTACTTC
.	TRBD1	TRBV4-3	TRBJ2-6	CASSQTGDSGANVLTF	TGCGCCAGCAGCCAAACAGGGGACTCTGGGGCCAACGTCCTGACTTTC
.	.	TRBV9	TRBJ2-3	CASSVGRSQSRGFTDTQYF	TGTGCCAGCAGCGTAGGGAGGTCTCAGAGTCGAGGGTTCACAGATACGCAGTATTTT